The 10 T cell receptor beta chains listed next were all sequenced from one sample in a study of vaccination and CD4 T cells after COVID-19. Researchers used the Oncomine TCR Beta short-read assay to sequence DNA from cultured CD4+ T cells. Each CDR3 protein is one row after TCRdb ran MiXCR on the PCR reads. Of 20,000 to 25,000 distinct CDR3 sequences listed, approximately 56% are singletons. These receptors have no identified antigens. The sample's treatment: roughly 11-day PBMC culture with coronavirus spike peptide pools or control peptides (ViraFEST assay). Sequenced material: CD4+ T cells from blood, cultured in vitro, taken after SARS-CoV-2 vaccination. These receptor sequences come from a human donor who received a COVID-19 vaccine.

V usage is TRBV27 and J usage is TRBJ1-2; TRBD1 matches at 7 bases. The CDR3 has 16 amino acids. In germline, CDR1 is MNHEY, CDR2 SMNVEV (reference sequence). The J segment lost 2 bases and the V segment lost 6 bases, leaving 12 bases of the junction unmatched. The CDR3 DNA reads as TGTGCCAGCAGACCAGGGATTAACAGGGGAAACTATGGCTACACCTTC. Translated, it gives CASRPGINRGNYGYTF.

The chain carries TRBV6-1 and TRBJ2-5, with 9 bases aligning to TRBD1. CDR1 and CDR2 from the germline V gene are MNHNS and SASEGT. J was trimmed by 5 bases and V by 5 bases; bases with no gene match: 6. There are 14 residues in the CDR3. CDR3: CASSRGQGTETQYF. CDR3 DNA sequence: TGTGCCAGCAGTCGTGGACAGGGGACGGAGACCCAGTACTTC.

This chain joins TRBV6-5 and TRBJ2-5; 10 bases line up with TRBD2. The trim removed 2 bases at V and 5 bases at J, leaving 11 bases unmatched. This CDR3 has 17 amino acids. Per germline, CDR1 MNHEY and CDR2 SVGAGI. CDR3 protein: CASSYAREGLATETQYF. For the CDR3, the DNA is TGTGCCAGCAGTTACGCGCGGGAGGGACTAGCGACCGAGACCCAGTACTTC.

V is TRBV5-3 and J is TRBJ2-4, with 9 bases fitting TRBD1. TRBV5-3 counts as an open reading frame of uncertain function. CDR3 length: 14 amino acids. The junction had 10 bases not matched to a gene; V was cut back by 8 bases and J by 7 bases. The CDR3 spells CASSPGQGGNIQYF. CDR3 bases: TGTGCCAGCAGCCCGGGACAGGGCGGGAACATTCAGTACTTC.

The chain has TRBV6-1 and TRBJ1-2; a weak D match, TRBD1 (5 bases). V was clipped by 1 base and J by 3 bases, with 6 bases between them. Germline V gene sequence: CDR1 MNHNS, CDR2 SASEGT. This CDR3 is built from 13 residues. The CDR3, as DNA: TGTGCCAGCAGTGAAGGCAGGGACTATGGCTACACCTTC. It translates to CASSEGRDYGYTF.

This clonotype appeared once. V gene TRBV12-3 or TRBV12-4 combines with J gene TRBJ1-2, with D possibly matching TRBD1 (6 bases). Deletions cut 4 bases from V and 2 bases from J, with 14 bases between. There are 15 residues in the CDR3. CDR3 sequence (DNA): TGTGCCAGCAGTTCCAGGGGAGGGGTAAACTATGGCTACACCTTC. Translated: CASSSRGGVNYGYTF.

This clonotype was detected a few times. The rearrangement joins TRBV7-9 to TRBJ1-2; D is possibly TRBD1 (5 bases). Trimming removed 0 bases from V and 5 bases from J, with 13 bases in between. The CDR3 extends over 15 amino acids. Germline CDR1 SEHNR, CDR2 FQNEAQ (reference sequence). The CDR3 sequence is CASSLAGGFGYGYTF. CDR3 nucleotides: TGTGCCAGCAGCTTAGCTGGGGGATTTGGGTATGGCTACACCTTC.

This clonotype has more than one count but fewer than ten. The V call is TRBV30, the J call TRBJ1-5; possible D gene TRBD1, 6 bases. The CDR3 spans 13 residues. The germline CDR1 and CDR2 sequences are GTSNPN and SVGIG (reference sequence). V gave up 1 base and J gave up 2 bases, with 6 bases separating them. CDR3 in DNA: TGTGCCTGGAGTGGACAGGGCAATCAGCCCCAGCATTTT. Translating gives CAWSGQGNQPQHF.

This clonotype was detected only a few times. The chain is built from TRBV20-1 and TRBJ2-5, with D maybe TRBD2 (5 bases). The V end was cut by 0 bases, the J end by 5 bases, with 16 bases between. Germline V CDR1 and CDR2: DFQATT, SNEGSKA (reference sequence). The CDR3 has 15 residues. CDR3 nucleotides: TGCAGTGCTAGAGAGACGCAAACTAGTCGTGAGACCCAGTACTTC. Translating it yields CSARETQTSRETQYF.

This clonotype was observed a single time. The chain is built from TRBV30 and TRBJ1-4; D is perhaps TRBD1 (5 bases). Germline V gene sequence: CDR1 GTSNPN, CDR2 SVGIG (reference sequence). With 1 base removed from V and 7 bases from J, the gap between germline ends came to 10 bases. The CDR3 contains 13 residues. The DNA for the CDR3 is TGTGCCTGGAGTGGCGGGGGGACTGAAAAACTGTTTTTT. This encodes CAWSGGGTEKLFF.